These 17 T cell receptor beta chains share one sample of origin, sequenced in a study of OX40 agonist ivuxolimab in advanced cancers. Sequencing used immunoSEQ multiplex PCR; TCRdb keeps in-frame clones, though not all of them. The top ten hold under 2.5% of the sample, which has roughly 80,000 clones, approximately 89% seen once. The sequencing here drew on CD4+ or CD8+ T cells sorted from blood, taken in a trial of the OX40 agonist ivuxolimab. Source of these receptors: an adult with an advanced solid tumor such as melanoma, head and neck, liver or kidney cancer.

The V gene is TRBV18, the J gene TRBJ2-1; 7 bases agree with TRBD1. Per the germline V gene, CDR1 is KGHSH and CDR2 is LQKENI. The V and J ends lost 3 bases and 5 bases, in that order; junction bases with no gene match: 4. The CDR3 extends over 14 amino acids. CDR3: CASSPGTVNNEQFF. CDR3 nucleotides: TGTGCCAGCTCACCCGGGACAGTTAACAATGAGCAGTTCTTC.

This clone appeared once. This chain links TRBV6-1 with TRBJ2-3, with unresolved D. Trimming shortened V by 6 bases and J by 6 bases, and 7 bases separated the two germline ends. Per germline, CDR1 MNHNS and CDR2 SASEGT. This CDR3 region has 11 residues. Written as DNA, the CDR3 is TGTGCCAGCAGGGATGTGGATACGCAGTATTTT. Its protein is CASRDVDTQYF.

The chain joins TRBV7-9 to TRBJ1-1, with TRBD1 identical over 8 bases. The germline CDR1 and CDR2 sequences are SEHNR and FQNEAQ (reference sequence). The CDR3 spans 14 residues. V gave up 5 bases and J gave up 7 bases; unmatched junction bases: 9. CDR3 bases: TGTGCCAGCAGCCCCGAGACAGGGGTTAGTGAAGCTTTCTTT. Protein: CASSPETGVSEAFF.

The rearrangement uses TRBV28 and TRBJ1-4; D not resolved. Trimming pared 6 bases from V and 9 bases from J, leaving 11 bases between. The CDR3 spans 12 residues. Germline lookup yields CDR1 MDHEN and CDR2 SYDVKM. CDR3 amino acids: CASREKRKKLFF. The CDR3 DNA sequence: TGTGCCAGCAGGGAAAAGAGGAAAAAACTGTTTTTT.

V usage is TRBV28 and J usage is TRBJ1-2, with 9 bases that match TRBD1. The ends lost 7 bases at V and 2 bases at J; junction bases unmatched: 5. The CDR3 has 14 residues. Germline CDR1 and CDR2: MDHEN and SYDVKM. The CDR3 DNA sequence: TGTGCCAGCACCCTGGGGACAGGGAACTATGGCTACACCTTC. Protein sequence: CASTLGTGNYGYTF.

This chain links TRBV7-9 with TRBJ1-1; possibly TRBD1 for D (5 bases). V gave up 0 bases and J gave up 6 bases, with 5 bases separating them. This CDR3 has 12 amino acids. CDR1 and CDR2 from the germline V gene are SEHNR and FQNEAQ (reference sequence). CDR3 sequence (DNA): TGTGCCAGCAGCTTAGCGGGGCCTGAAGCTTTCTTT. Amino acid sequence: CASSLAGPEAFF.

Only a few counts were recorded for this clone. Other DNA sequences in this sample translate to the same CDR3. CDR3 DNA: TGTGCCACCTCGCCTGATAGGAGCTCCTACGAGCAGTACTTC. Translating it yields CATSPDRSSYEQYF. The chain recombines TRBV6-5 with TRBJ2-7, with D uncertain. This CDR3 contains 14 residues. The ends were cut back, 10 bases at V and 0 bases at J, with 16 bases in the middle. The germline CDR1 and CDR2 sequences are MNHEY and SVGAGI.

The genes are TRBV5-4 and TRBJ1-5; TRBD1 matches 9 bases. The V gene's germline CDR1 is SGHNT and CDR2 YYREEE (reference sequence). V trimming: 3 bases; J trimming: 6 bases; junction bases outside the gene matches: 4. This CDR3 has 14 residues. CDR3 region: CASSWDRVVQPQHF. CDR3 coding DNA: TGTGCCAGCAGCTGGGACAGGGTGGTTCAGCCCCAGCATTTT.

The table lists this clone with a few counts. The chain's CDR3 is CASSNWGQAGNIQYF. In DNA form, the CDR3 reads TGTGCCAGCAGCAACTGGGGACAGGCGGGGAACATTCAGTACTTC. The chain links TRBV5-6 to TRBJ2-4; 8 bases are a match to TRBD1. The CDR3 has 15 residues. The germline CDR1 and CDR2 sequences are SGHDT and YYEEEE. V trimming: 4 bases; J trimming: 7 bases; junction bases outside the gene matches: 10.

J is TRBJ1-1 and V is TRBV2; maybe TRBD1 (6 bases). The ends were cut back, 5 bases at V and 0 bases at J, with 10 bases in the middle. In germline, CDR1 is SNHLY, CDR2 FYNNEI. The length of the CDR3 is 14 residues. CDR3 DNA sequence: TGTGCCAGCAGTTACAGGGTGATGAACACTGAAGCTTTCTTT. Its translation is CASSYRVMNTEAFF.

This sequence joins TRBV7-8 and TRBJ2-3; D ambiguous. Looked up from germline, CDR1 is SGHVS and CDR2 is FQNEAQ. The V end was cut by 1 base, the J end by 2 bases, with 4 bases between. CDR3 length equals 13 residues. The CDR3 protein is CASSLVFTDTQYF. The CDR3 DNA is TGTGCCAGCAGCTTAGTCTTCACAGATACGCAGTATTTT.

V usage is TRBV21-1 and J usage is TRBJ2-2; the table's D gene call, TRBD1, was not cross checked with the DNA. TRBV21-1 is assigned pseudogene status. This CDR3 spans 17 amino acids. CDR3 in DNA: TGTGCCAGCAGTAGGGGGCAGGGGTTTGGGAACACCGGGGAGCTGTTTTTT. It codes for CASSRGQGFGNTGELFF.

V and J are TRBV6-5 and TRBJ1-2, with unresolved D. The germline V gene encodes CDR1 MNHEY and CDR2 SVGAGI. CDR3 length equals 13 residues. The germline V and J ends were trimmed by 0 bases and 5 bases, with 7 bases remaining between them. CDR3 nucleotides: TGTGCCAGCAGTTACTCCTTCAAATATGGCTACACCTTC. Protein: CASSYSFKYGYTF.

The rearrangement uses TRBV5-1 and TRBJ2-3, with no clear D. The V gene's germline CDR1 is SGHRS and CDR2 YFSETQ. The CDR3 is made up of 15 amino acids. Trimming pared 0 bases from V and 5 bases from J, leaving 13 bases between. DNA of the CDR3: TGCGCCAGCAGCTTGGTCAAAATTCATGTAGATACGCAGTATTTT. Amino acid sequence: CASSLVKIHVDTQYF. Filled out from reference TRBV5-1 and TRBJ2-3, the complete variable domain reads KAGVTQTPRYLIKTRGQQVTLSCSPISGHRSVSWYQQTPGQGLQFLFEYFSETQRNKGNFPGRFSGRQFSNSRSEMNVSTLELGDSALYLCASSLVKIHVDTQYFGPGTRLTVL.

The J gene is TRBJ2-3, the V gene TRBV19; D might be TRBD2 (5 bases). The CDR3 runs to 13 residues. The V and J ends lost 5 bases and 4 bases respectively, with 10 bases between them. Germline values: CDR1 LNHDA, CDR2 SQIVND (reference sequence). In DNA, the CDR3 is TGTGCCAGTAGTCCTAGCTGGGCAGATACGCAGTATTTT. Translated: CASSPSWADTQYF.

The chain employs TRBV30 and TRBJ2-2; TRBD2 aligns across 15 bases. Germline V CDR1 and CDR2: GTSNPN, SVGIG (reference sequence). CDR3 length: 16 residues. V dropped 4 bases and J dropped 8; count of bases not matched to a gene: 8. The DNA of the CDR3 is TGTGCCTGGACCGCGGGACTAGCGGGAGGAAGAGGGGAGCTGTTTTTT. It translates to CAWTAGLAGGRGELFF.

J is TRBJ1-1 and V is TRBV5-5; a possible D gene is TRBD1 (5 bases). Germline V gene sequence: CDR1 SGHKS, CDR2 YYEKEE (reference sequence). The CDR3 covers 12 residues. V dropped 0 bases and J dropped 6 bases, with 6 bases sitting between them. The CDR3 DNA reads TGTGCCAGCAGCTTGGTCAGGGCTGAAGCTTTCTTT. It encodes CASSLVRAEAFF.